Listed below are T cell receptor beta chains from one sample, sequenced in a study of control samples from healthy donors and cancer patients. Data came from immunoSEQ multiplex PCR; TCRdb stores just in-frame clones and leaves some out. The top ten hold 1.5% to 2% of the sample, which has tens of thousands of clones, around 95% seen once. The sequencing input was blood. These receptors all come from a woman aged 25 to 39 in good health. Each CDR3 is given with its conserved first and last residue. A D gene is named only where the DNA matches it firmly. Only some rows state a clone size, as once, few, many or a class for expanded clones.

-	TRBV5-1	-	TRBJ2-5	TGCGCCAGCAGCTTGGAGCCAGAGCCCCAAGAGACCCAGTACTTC	CASSLEPEPQETQYF
-	TRBV19	-	TRBJ1-5	TGTGCCAACACCCGGCCCCAGCCCCAGCATTTT	CANTRPQPQHF
-	TRBV18	-	TRBJ1-5	TGTGCCAGCTCACCAGGTGCCGCAAATCAGCCCCAGCATTTT	CASSPGAANQPQHF
-	TRBV9	-	TRBJ2-1	TGTGCCAGCAGCGTAGCCCCCCGCGACAATGAGCAGTTCTTC	CASSVAPRDNEQFF
-	TRBV6-5	-	TRBJ1-6	TGTGCCAGTAAGCGGGTTGCTCTTAATTCACCCCTCCACTTT	CASKRVALNSPLHF
-	TRBV6-5	-	TRBJ1-1	TGTGCCACCAAGTGGTTCACTGAAGCTTTCTTT	CATKWFTEAFF
-	TRBV19	-	TRBJ1-3	TGTGCCAGTAGTGGCAGGGGCTATGGAAACACCATATATTTT	CASSGRGYGNTIYF
once	TRBV6-2/TRBV6-3	TRBD2	TRBJ2-5	TGTGCCAGCAGTTACTTCTCGGCTAGCGGGAGTGGGGAGACCCAGTACTTC	CASSYFSASGSGETQYF
-	TRBV28	-	TRBJ2-1	TGTGCCAGCAGTTCGGGGCAGGGTCGTTCGATCTTC	CASSSGQGRSIF
-	TRBV5-6	-	TRBJ1-6	TGTGCCAGCACCGAGGGTAATTCACCCCTCCACTTT	CASTEGNSPLHF
-	TRBV27	-	TRBJ1-2	TGTGCCAGCAGTTTATCGTATGGTTCTAACTATGGCTACACCTTC	CASSLSYGSNYGYTF
-	TRBV19	-	TRBJ1-1	TGTGCCAGTAGTATTATGTTCGGGTCGAACACTGAAGCTTTCTTT	CASSIMFGSNTEAFF
-	TRBV4-1	-	TRBJ2-5	TGCGCCAGCAGCCAAGAAGTCAGGGGAGAGACCCAGTACTTC	CASSQEVRGETQYF
once	TRBV6-1	-	TRBJ1-3	TGTGCCAGCAGTGAAAAGCCCAGGCACTCTGGAAACACCATATATTTT	CASSEKPRHSGNTIYF
-	TRBV7-9	TRBD1	TRBJ1-4	TGTGCCAGCAGCTTGGGGACAGGGAGGGCTGAAAAACTGTTTTTT	CASSLGTGRAEKLFF
-	TRBV19	TRBD1	TRBJ2-2	TGTGCCAGTAGTGCAACAGGGGGCTGGACCGGGGAGCTGTTTTTT	CASSATGGWTGELFF
-	TRBV24-1	-	TRBJ2-4	TGTGCCACCAGTGACTCTGAGCCGGGACCCGACAAAAACATTCAGTACTTC	CATSDSEPGPDKNIQYF
-	TRBV28	-	TRBJ2-7	TGTGCCACGACGCGGGGTTACGAGCAGTACTTC	CATTRGYEQYF
-	TRBV9	TRBD2	TRBJ2-1	TGTGCCAGCAGCGTTGGGGCTAGCGGGGCCTACAATGAGCAGTTCTTC	CASSVGASGAYNEQFF
-	TRBV18	TRBD2	TRBJ2-1	TGTGCCAGCTCACCGGAAAGAGCGGGAGGTTTCCTGGTCTTC	CASSPERAGGFLVF
-	TRBV5-1	-	TRBJ1-1	TGCGCCAGCAGCTTGGACGGATACATGAACACTGAAGCTTTCTTT	CASSLDGYMNTEAFF